Presented here are 18 T cell receptor beta chains from one specimen sequenced in a study of PD-1 blockade in classical Hodgkin lymphoma. There was relapse after autologous stem cell transplantation in every patient, and there was variation in brentuximab vedotin exposure. Only in-frame clones appear in the TCRdb table, and some are missing; sequencing was by immunoSEQ multiplex PCR. The data show roughly 150,000 clones, with approximately 80% seen just once and 7.5% to 10% held by the top ten. The sequencing used peripheral blood mononuclear cells (PBMCs), collected before the second cycle of nivolumab. The receptor source for this set is a human donor with classical Hodgkin lymphoma.

This clone has a count of ten or more. The chain is built from TRBV29-1 and TRBJ1-1; 8 nucleotides align to TRBD1. Germline CDR1 reads SQVTM; CDR2 reads ANQGSEA. The CDR3 totals 15 residues. Unmatched junction bases numbered 10, after V lost 6 bases and J lost 1 base. Here the CDR3 reads CSVAGTGLANTEAFF. CDR3 sequence (DNA): TGCAGCGTCGCCGGGACAGGCCTCGCGAACACTGAAGCTTTCTTT.

The chain links TRBV19 to TRBJ1-1; D is perhaps TRBD1 (6 bases). Germline V gene lookup returns CDR1 LNHDA and CDR2 SQIVND (reference sequence). V lost 5 bases to trimming and J lost 3 bases, with 13 bases between them. The CDR3 is made up of 14 amino acids. The CDR3 bases are TGTGCCAGTAGTGGGCAGGGGCCGTACACTGAAGCTTTCTTT. Translated, it gives CASSGQGPYTEAFF.

V gene TRBV19 combines with J gene TRBJ2-3; 7 bases match TRBD1. There are 14 residues in the CDR3. The trim removed 3 bases at V and 6 bases at J, leaving 6 bases unmatched. Germline CDR1 and CDR2: LNHDA and SQIVND (reference sequence). The CDR3 spells CASSMVRGSDTQYF. The CDR3 DNA follows: TGTGCCAGTAGTATGGTCAGGGGGTCTGATACGCAGTATTTT.

The V call is TRBV7-2, the J call TRBJ2-1; 11 nucleotides align to TRBD2. Germline trimming cut 7 bases from V and 6 bases from J; bases unmatched to any gene: 8. The CDR3 length is 15 residues. Germline V lookup: CDR1 SGHTA, CDR2 FQGNSA. The CDR3 sequence: CASNPGLAGGNEQFF. In nucleotides, the CDR3 is TGTGCCAGCAACCCGGGGCTAGCGGGGGGCAATGAGCAGTTCTTC.

The count of this clone is one. The CDR3 DNA is TGTGCCATCAGGCAGACTAGCGGGGGAAAACACACAGATACGCAGTATTTT. This sequence encodes CAIRQTSGGKHTDTQYF. The chain has TRBV10-3 and TRBJ2-3; 12 bases are shared with TRBD2. The V gene's germline CDR1 is ENHRY and CDR2 SYGVKD. The CDR3 is 17 residues long. V was clipped by 6 bases and J by 2 bases; unmatched bases: 9.

The V gene is TRBV7-9, the J gene TRBJ1-4; D is unclear. CDR1 is SEHNR and CDR2 is FQNEAQ in the germline V gene (reference sequence). The length of the CDR3 is 16 residues. Deletions cut 1 base from V and 0 bases from J, with 9 bases between. The CDR3 spells CASSLGAPATNEKLFF. In nucleotides, the CDR3 is TGTGCCAGCAGCTTAGGGGCGCCGGCAACTAATGAAAAACTGTTTTTT.

This clone appeared once. The chain is built from TRBV6-5 and TRBJ1-5, with D unresolved. The ends were cut back, 7 bases at V and 7 bases at J, with 14 bases in the middle. The CDR3 runs 13 residues. Germline loops: CDR1 MNHEY, CDR2 SVGAGI. The CDR3 is CASIPTINQPQHF. CDR3 in DNA: TGTGCCAGCATTCCTACGATCAACCAGCCCCAGCATTTT.

The count of this clone is one. The V call is TRBV29-1, the J call TRBJ1-2, with D unresolved. Germline CDR1 is SQVTM and CDR2 is ANQGSEA. The V end lost 4 bases, the J end lost 6 bases, and 9 bases lay between the germline ends. The CDR3 length is 11 residues. The CDR3 coding sequence is TGCAGCGTTGTGGCAGCCGATGGCTACACCTTC. As protein: CSVVAADGYTF.

The V call is TRBV10-3, the J call TRBJ2-2, with D unresolved. CDR1 ENHRY and CDR2 SYGVKD come from the germline V gene. The CDR3 is 14 amino acids. V shed 3 bases and J shed 2 bases, with 7 bases lying between them. CDR3 sequence: CAISEPKNTGELFF. DNA for the CDR3: TGTGCCATCAGTGAACCGAAAAACACCGGGGAGCTGTTTTTT.

V gene TRBV15 combines with J gene TRBJ1-5, with 8 positions matching TRBD1. Per germline, CDR1 LNHNV and CDR2 YYDKDF (reference sequence). The V gene end was trimmed by 3 bases and the J gene end by 0 bases; junction bases not matched to a gene: 4. CDR3 size: 16 residues. The CDR3 here is CATSRDRAYSNQPQHF. The DNA for the CDR3 is TGTGCCACCAGCAGGGACAGGGCATATAGCAATCAGCCCCAGCATTTT. Variable domain in full (rest from reference TRBV15 and TRBJ1-5): DAMVIQNPRYQVTQFGKPVTLSCSQTLNHNVMYWYQQKSSQAPKLLFHYYDKDFNNEADTPDNFQSRRPNTSFCFLDIRSPGLGDTAMYLCATSRDRAYSNQPQHFGDGTRLSIL.

V gene TRBV9 combines with J gene TRBJ1-2, with D maybe TRBD1 (6 bases). The germline V gene encodes CDR1 SGDLS and CDR2 YYNGEE. Trimming shortened V by 3 bases and J by 0 bases, and 9 bases separated the two germline ends. The CDR3 is made up of 14 amino acids. The CDR3 region has the DNA TGTGCCAGCAGCGCCGGGACAACTAACTATGGCTACACCTTC. Translating it yields CASSAGTTNYGYTF. Variable domain in full (rest from reference TRBV9 and TRBJ1-2): DSGVTQTPKHLITATGQRVTLRCSPRSGDLSVYWYQQSLDQGLQFLIQYYNGEERAKGNILERFSAQQFPDLHSELNLSSLELGDSALYFCASSAGTTNYGYTFGSGTRLTVV.

The chain couples TRBV7-2 to TRBJ1-2; D not resolved. The germline V gene encodes CDR1 SGHTA and CDR2 FQGNSA. The length of the CDR3 is 13 residues. Trimming left V 5 bases short and J 2 bases short, with 9 bases between. CDR3: CASSRGGNYGYTF. As DNA, the CDR3 is TGTGCCAGCAGCCGGGGAGGGAACTATGGCTACACCTTC. Using reference TRBV7-2 and TRBJ1-2 for the parts outside the CDR3, the full variable domain is GAGVSQSPSNKVTEKGKDVELRCDPISGHTALYWYRQSLGQGLEFLIYFQGNSAPDKSGLPSDRFSAERTGGSVSTLTIQRTQQEDSAVYLCASSRGGNYGYTFGSGTRLTVV.

The chain has TRBV28 and TRBJ1-2, with a tentative D call TRBD1 (5 bases). The CDR3 has 14 residues. Trimming shortened V by 6 bases and J by 0 bases, and 11 bases separated the two germline ends. Per germline, CDR1 MDHEN and CDR2 SYDVKM. CDR3 residues: CASRGAGANYGYTF. In nucleotides, the CDR3 is TGTGCCAGCAGAGGGGCCGGAGCTAACTATGGCTACACCTTC.

This chain uses TRBV28 with TRBJ2-2, with D unclear. The CDR3 is 12 residues long. Germline V CDR1 and CDR2: MDHEN, SYDVKM. The ends were cut back, 6 bases at V and 4 bases at J, with 6 bases in the middle. CDR3 nucleotides: TGTGCCAGCAGAGGCGGCACCGGGGAGCTGTTTTTT. The encoded protein is CASRGGTGELFF.

This clone is a singleton in its sample. The CDR3 reads CASSVEGWDTEAFF. CDR3 DNA: TGTGCCAGCAGTGTCGAGGGTTGGGACACTGAAGCTTTCTTT. This sequence joins TRBV6-5 and TRBJ1-1; D is unclear. Per germline, CDR1 MNHEY and CDR2 SVGAGI. The CDR3 covers 14 residues. V was cut by 5 bases and J by 3 bases, with 13 bases left in between.

The V and J genes are TRBV7-9 and TRBJ1-6; D gene unclear. Germline-derived CDR1 and CDR2 are SEHNR and FQNEAQ (reference sequence). V was trimmed by 2 bases and J by 10 bases, leaving 18 bases between them. This CDR3 has 16 amino acids. CDR3 residues: CASSLRANQLGSPLHF. In nucleotides, the CDR3 is TGTGCCAGCAGCTTACGGGCCAACCAATTGGGCTCACCCCTCCACTTT.

V usage is TRBV25-1 and J usage is TRBJ2-5; the D gene is possibly TRBD1 (5 bases). The V end was cut by 0 bases, the J end by 2 bases, with 10 bases between. This CDR3 is built from 15 residues. The germline gives CDR1 MGHDK, CDR2 SYGVNS. The CDR3, as DNA: TGTGCCAGCAGTGAATACAGGGCCCAACAAGAGACCCAGTACTTC. It is translated as CASSEYRAQQETQYF. Full variable domain (missing parts from reference TRBV25-1 and TRBJ2-5): EADIYQTPRYLVIGTGKKITLECSQTMGHDKMYWYQQDPGMELHLIHYSYGVNSTEKGDLSSESTVSRIRTEHFPLTLESARPSHTSQYLCASSEYRAQQETQYFGPGTRLLVL.

V and J are TRBV29-1 and TRBJ1-2; TRBD1 is a possible D gene (6 bases). Germline V gene sequence: CDR1 SQVTM, CDR2 ANQGSEA. The CDR3 is made up of 12 amino acids. Trimming took off 4 bases at V and 4 bases at J, with 10 bases between the two ends. CDR3 bases: TGCAGCGTTGTTCAGGGGCGCTATGGCTACACCTTC. Protein product: CSVVQGRYGYTF.